Below are 16 T cell receptor beta chains sequenced from a single sample in a study of T-cell memory formation after mild COVID-19 (dated by TCRdb to the early 2020s). Library preparation employed 5' RACE. The sequencer was an Illumina NovaSeq 6000. TCRdb cleaned the public reads at Q25 with fastp, built clones with MiXCR and kept in-frame beta chains. Entries that share a CDR3 protein sequence are merged under the most common genes and DNA. The sample records roughly 350,000 distinct CDR3 sequences, around 28% of which are singletons. The top ten constitute less than 15% of the sample. Sequenced material: PBMCs or a T cell subset sorted from them (not recorded which). These receptors were obtained from an adult woman who had mild COVID-19 (a few samples of this study predate the infection). The sample titles of this study are shuffled in the database, so cell type and time point are left out; the donor was told from shared clones.

This clonotype was counted between two and nine times. The V gene is TRBV20-1, the J gene TRBJ1-6, with 7 bases that match TRBD1. The CDR3 extends over 14 amino acids. Germline CDR1 and CDR2: DFQATT and SNEGSKA (reference sequence). Germline trimming cut 1 base from V and 6 bases from J; bases unmatched to any gene: 3. As DNA, the CDR3 is TGCAGTGCTAGAGTGGGGACAGTTAATTCACCCCTCCACTTT. It encodes CSARVGTVNSPLHF.

This clonotype has just a few counts. The chain has TRBV5-1 and TRBJ1-1, with D possibly TRBD1 on 6 matching bases. Deletions cut 1 base from V and 2 bases from J, with 9 bases between. The CDR3 extends over 14 amino acids. Germline CDR1 reads SGHRS; CDR2 reads YFSETQ. DNA for the CDR3: TGCGCCAGCAGCTTGAGGGGGGGAAACACTGAAGCTTTCTTT. Translated: CASSLRGGNTEAFF.

The chain recombines TRBV2 with TRBJ1-6; 7 bases line up with TRBD1. The V gene end was trimmed by 8 bases and the J gene end by 0 bases; junction bases not matched to a gene: 16. The germline V gene encodes CDR1 SNHLY and CDR2 FYNNEI. This CDR3 is built from 19 residues. This CDR3 is CASLELGTAPSSYNSPLHF. CDR3 nucleotides: TGTGCCAGCTTAGAGCTTGGGACAGCCCCTAGCTCCTATAATTCACCCCTCCACTTT.

In this sample, this clonotype turned up a few times. This sequence joins TRBV12-3 or TRBV12-4 and TRBJ1-6; 7 nucleotides agree with TRBD1. This CDR3 spans 13 amino acids. With V trimmed by 8 bases and J by 9 bases, 7 bases remained unmatched. CDR3 in DNA: TGTGCCAGCGGTCCAGGGGGGAGTTCACCCCTCCACTTT. Translating gives CASGPGGSSPLHF.

This clonotype turned up a few times. The chain employs TRBV5-1 and TRBJ2-3; D is possibly TRBD1 or TRBD2 (6 bases each). CDR1 and CDR2 from the germline V gene are SGHRS and YFSETQ. V was shortened by 3 bases and J by 6 bases, with 11 bases between the two germline ends. The CDR3 is 13 amino acids. The CDR3 reads CASSSRGLDTQYF. The DNA of the CDR3 is TGCGCCAGCAGCTCCCGGGGGCTGGATACGCAGTATTTT.

This clonotype was found a few times. The chain links TRBV20-1 to TRBJ2-3, with TRBD2 identical over 10 bases. Trimming removed 0 bases from V and 3 bases from J; junction bases left unmatched: 3. The V gene's germline CDR1 is DFQATT and CDR2 SNEGSKA (reference sequence). The CDR3 contains 15 residues. CDR3 amino acids: CSARDLLAGTDTQYF. Here the CDR3 DNA reads TGCAGTGCTAGAGATCTACTAGCGGGGACAGATACGCAGTATTTT.

This clonotype appeared once. This chain links TRBV20-1 with TRBJ1-2; D possibly corresponds to TRBD1 (6 bases). Germline loops: CDR1 DFQATT, CDR2 SNEGSKA (reference sequence). The CDR3 spans 13 residues. V was cut by 6 bases and J by 4 bases, with 15 bases left in between. CDR3 sequence: CSAYGQSIYGYTF. Here the CDR3 DNA reads TGCAGTGCGTACGGACAGTCAATCTATGGCTACACCTTC.

This clonotype was recorded a few times. The J gene is TRBJ1-1, the V gene TRBV14, with 8 bases aligning to TRBD1. CDR1 is SGHDN and CDR2 is FVKESK in the germline V gene. The CDR3 totals 13 residues. Germline trimming cut 6 bases from V and 4 bases from J; bases unmatched to any gene: 4. The CDR3 DNA follows: TGTGCCAGCAGTCCGACAGGGGTCACTGAAGCTTTCTTT. It is translated as CASSPTGVTEAFF.

This clonotype has more than one count but fewer than ten. The V and J genes are TRBV6-2 or TRBV6-3 and TRBJ2-7; 8 bases map to TRBD1. Trimming at V came to 5 bases and at J to 4 bases, leaving 7 bases not matched to a gene. CDR1 is MNHEY, CDR2 SVGEGT, per germline. This CDR3 comprises 14 residues. Here the CDR3 DNA reads TGTGCCAGCAGTCTCCGGGACAGGAGATACGAGCAGTACTTC. This translates into CASSLRDRRYEQYF.

This clonotype was counted a single time. The gene calls are TRBV7-9 and TRBJ1-1; D not resolved. Trimming took 5 bases from V and 4 from J, leaving 11 bases between them. The length of the CDR3 is 13 residues. Germline CDR1 reads SEHNR; CDR2 reads FQNEAQ (reference sequence). CDR3 nucleotide sequence: TGTGCCAGCAGCGGAGAGGTGGCCACTGAAGCTTTCTTT. Protein product: CASSGEVATEAFF.

There are a few counts of this clonotype. The V gene is TRBV4-3, the J gene TRBJ2-1, with D possibly matching TRBD2 (5 bases). Trimming removed 0 bases at V and 7 bases at J, with 13 bases between. The germline V gene encodes CDR1 LGHNA and CDR2 YSLEER. The CDR3 consists of 15 residues. CDR3 amino acids: CASSQDFSGRNEQFF. The CDR3 DNA reads as TGCGCCAGCAGCCAAGATTTCTCGGGAAGAAATGAGCAGTTCTTC.

The rearrangement uses TRBV20-1 and TRBJ2-5, with D possibly TRBD2 on 6 matching bases. V lost 6 bases, J lost 4 bases, and 15 bases lay in between. The CDR3 loop spans 13 amino acids. Germline-derived CDR1 and CDR2 are DFQATT and SNEGSKA (reference sequence). The CDR3 nucleotides are TGCAGTGCACGGGACTGGGTGGGAGAGACCCAGTACTTC. Translated, it gives CSARDWVGETQYF.

The rearrangement uses TRBV6-5 and TRBJ1-1; D remains unclear. Germline V gives CDR1 MNHEY, CDR2 SVGAGI. The CDR3 loop spans 13 amino acids. With 5 bases removed from V and 3 bases from J, the gap between germline ends came to 10 bases. The CDR3 DNA follows: TGTGCCAGCAGTCGAGGTCCACACACTGAAGCTTTCTTT. Its translation: CASSRGPHTEAFF.

This clonotype was counted between two and nine times. V and J are TRBV24-1 and TRBJ2-1; no clear D gene. The CDR3 is 16 residues long. Germline assignment: CDR1 KGHDR and CDR2 SFDVKD. V was pared by 0 bases and J by 7 bases, with 15 bases between. CDR3 residues: CATSDLYYTNLNEQFF. CDR3 in DNA: TGTGCCACCAGTGATTTGTACTACACAAACTTAAATGAGCAGTTCTTC.

In regard to this clonotype: One end of the junction is discordant with germline, which a read error may explain. V and J are TRBV15 and TRBJ1-3, with TRBD1 identical over 7 bases. CDR3 length: 17 residues. CDR1 and CDR2 from the germline V gene are LNHNV and YYDKDF (reference sequence). CDR3 sequence reads: CATSRDRAVQTGNTIYF. The CDR3 region has the DNA TGTGCCACCAGCCGAGACAGGGCAGTTCAGACTGGAAACACCATATATTTT.

The gene calls are TRBV7-2 and TRBJ2-7; TRBD2 might be the D (6 bases). Germline CDR1 is SGHTA and CDR2 is FQGNSA. V shed 3 bases and J shed 3 bases, with 21 bases lying between them. The CDR3 covers 17 residues. DNA for the CDR3: TGTGCCAGCAGCTTGGAAGGATGGAGGGACGGATACTACGAGCAGTACTTC. This sequence encodes CASSLEGWRDGYYEQYF.